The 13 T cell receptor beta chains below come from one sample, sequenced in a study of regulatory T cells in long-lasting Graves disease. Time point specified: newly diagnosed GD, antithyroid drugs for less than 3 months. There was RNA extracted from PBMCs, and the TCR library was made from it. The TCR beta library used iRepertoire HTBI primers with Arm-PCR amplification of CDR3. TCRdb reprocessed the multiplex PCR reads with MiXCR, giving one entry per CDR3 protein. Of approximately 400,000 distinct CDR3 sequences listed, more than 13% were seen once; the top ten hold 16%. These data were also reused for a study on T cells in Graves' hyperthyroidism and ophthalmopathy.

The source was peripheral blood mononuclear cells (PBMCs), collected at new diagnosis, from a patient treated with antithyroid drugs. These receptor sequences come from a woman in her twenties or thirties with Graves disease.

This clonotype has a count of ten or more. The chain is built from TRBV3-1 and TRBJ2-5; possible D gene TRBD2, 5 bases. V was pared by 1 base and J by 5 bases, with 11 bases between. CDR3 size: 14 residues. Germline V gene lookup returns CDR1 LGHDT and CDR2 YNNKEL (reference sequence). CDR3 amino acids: CASSQGERGETQYF. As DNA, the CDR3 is TGTGCCAGCAGCCAAGGGGAACGAGGGGAGACCCAGTACTTC.

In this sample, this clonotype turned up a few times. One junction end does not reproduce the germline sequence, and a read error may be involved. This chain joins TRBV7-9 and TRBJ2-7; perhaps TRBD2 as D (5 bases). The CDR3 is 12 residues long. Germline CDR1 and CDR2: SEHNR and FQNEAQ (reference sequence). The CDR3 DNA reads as TGTGCCAGCAGCAAACCAGCCGGGGATCTGCACTTC. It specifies CASSKPAGDLHF.

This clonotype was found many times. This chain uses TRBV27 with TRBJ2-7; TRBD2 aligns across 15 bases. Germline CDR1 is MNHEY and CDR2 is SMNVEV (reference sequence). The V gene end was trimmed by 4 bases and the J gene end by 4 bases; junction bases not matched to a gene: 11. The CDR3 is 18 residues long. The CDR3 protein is CASSSLSGTSGRSYEQYF. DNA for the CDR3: TGTGCCAGCAGTTCCCTCTCCGGGACTAGCGGGAGGTCTTACGAGCAGTACTTC.

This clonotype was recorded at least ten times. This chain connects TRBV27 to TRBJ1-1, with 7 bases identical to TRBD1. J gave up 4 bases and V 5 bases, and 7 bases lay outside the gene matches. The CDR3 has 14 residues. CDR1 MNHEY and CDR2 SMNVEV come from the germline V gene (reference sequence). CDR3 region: CASSPQGVGTEAFF. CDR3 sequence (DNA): TGTGCCAGCAGTCCTCAGGGGGTAGGCACTGAAGCTTTCTTT.

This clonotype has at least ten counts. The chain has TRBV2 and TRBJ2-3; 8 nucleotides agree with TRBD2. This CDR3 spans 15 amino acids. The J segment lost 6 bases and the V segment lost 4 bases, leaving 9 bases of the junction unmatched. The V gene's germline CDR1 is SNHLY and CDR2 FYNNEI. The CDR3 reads CASSAERERADTQYF. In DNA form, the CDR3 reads TGTGCCAGCAGTGCAGAGCGGGAGAGGGCCGATACGCAGTATTTT.

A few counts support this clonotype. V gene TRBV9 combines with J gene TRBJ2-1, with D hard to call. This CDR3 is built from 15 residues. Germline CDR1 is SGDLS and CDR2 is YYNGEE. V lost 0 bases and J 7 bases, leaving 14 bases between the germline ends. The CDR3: CASSVATAPGNEQFF. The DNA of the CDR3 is TGTGCCAGCAGCGTAGCAACGGCCCCAGGTAATGAGCAGTTCTTC.

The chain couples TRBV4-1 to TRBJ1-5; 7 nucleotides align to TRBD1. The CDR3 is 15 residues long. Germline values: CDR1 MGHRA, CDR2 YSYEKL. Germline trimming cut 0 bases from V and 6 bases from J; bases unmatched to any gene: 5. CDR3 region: CASSQDGTDGQPQHF. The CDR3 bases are TGCGCCAGCAGCCAAGATGGGACAGACGGTCAGCCCCAGCATTTT.

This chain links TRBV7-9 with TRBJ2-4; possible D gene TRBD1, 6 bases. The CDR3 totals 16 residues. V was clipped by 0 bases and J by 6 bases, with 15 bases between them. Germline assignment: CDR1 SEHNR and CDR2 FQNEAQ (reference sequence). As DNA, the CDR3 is TGTGCCAGCAGCTTAGCTGGGGGCAGAGATGGAAACATTCAGTACTTC. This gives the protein CASSLAGGRDGNIQYF. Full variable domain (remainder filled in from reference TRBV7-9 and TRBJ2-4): DTGVSQNPRHKITKRGQNVTFRCDPISEHNRLYWYRQTLGQGPEFLTYFQNEAQLEKSRLLSDRFSAERPKGSFSTLEIQRTEQGDSAMYLCASSLAGGRDGNIQYFGAGTRLSVL.

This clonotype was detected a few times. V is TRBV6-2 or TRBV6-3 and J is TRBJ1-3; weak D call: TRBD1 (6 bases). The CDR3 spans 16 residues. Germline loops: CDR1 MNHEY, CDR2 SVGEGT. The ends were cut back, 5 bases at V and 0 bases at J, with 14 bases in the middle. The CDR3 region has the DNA TGTGCCAGCAGTGAACGGGGGGGCGCCTCTGGAAACACCATATATTTT. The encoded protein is CASSERGGASGNTIYF.

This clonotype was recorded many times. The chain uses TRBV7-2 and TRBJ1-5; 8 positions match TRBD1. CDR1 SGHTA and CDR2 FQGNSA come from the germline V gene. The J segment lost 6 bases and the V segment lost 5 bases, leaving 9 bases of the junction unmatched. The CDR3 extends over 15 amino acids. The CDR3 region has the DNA TGTGCCAGCAGCCGGAGCGGGACAGGTGGTCAGCCCCAGCATTTT. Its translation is CASSRSGTGGQPQHF.

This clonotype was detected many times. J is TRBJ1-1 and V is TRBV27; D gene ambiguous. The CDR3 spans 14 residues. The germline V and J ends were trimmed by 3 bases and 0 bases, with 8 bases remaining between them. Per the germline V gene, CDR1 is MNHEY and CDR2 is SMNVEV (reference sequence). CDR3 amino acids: CASSLATLNTEAFF. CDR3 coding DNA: TGTGCCAGCAGTTTGGCGACTCTGAACACTGAAGCTTTCTTT.

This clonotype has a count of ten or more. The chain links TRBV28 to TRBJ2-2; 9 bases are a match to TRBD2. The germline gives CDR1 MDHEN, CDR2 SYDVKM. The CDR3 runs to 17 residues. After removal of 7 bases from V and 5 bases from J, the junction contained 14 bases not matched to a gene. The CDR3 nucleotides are TGTGCCAGCATTCCCTCGAAGGGACTAGCTAGGACCGGGGAGCTGTTTTTT. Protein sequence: CASIPSKGLARTGELFF. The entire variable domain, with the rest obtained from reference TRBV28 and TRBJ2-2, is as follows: DVKVTQSSRYLVKRTGEKVFLECVQDMDHENMFWYRQDPGLGLRLIYFSYDVKMKEKGDIPEGYSVSREKKERFSLILESASTNQTSMYLCASIPSKGLARTGELFFGEGSRLTVL.

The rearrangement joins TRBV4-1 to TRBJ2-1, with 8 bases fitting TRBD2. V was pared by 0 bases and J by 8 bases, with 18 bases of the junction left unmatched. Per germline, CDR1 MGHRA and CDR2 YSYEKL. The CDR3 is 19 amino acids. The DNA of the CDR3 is TGCGCCAGCAGCCAAGACCCCGGTATCGGGAGCGGGAGAGGCGATGAGCAGTTCTTC. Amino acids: CASSQDPGIGSGRGDEQFF.